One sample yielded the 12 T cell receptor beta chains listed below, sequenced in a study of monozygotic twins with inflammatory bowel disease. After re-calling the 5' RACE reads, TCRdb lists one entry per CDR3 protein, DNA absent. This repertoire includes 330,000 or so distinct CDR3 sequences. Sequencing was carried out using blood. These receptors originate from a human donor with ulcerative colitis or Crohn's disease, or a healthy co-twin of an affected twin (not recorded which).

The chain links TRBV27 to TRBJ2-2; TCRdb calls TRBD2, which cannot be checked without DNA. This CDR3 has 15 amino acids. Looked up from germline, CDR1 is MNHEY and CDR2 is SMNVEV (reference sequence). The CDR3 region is CASSRNSGRVGELFF.

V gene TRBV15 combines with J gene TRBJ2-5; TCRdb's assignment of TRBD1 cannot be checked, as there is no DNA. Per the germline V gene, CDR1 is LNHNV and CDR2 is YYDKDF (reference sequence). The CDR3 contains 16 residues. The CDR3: CATSRDSNRAQGTQYF. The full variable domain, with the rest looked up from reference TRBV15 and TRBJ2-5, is DAMVIQNPRYQVTQFGKPVTLSCSQTLNHNVMYWYQQKSSQAPKLLFHYYDKDFNNEADTPDNFQSRRPNTSFCFLDIRSPGLGDTAMYLCATSRDSNRAQGTQYFGPGTRLLVL.

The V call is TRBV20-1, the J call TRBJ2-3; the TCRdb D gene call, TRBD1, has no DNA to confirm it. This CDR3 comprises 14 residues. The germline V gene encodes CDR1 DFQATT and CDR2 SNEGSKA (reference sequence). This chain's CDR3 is CSATPRGRTDTQYF.

The CDR3 protein is CASSLRTSPRDEQYF. The rearrangement joins TRBV28 to TRBJ2-7; TCRdb picks TRBD2, but there is no DNA to check that call. This CDR3 region has 15 residues. Germline V gene sequence: CDR1 MDHEN, CDR2 SYDVKM.

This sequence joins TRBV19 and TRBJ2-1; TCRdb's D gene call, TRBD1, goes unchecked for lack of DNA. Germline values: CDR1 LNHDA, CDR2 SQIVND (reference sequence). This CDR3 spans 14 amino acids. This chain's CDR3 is CASSARQGSNEQFF.

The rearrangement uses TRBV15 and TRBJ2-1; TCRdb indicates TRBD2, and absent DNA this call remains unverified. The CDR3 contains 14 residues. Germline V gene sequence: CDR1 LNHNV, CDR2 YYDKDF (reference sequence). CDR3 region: CATSRAASGGLRFF.

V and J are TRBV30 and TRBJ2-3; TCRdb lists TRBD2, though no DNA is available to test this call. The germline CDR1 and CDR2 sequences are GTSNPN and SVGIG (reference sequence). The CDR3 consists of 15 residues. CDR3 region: CAWSVGLAGADTQYF. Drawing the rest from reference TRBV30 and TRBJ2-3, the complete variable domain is SQTIHQWPATLVQPVGSPLSLECTVEGTSNPNLYWYRQAAGRGLQLLFYSVGIGQISSEVPQNLSASRPQDRQFILSSKKLLLSDSGFYLCAWSVGLAGADTQYFGPGTRLTVL.

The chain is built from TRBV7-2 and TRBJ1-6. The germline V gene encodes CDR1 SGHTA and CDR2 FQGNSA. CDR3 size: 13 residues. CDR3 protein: CASRFGDRSPLHF.

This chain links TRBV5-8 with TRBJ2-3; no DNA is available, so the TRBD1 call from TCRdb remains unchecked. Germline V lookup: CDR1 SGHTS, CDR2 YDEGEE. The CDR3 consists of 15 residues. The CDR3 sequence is CASSRTDTSTDTQYF. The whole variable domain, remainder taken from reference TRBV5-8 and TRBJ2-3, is EAGVTQSPTHLIKTRGQQATLRCSPISGHTSVYWYQQALGLGLQFLLWYDEGEERNRGNFPPRFSGRQFPNYSSELNVNALELEDSALYLCASSRTDTSTDTQYFGPGTRLTVL.

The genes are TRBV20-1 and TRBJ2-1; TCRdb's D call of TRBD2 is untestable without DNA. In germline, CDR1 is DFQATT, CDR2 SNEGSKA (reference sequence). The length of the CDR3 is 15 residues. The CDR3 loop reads CSATPSGRAGNEQFF.

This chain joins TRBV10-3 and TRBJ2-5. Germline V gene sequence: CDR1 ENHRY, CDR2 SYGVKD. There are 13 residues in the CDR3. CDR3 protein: CAIRPELQETQYF.

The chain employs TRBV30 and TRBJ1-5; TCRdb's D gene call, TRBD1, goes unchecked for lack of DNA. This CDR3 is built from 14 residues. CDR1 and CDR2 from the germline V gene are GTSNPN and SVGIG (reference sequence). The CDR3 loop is CAWSVGTNNQPQHF.